A single sample is the source of the 13 T cell receptor beta chains below, sequenced in a study of blood T cell repertoires in COVID-19. Profiling relied on immunoSEQ multiplex PCR, and the TCRdb table lists in-frame clones only, not all of them. The sample comprises around 270,000 clones, less than 90% of which are singletons, and 1.5% to 1.9% rests with the top ten. Material: peripheral blood. All receptors come from a woman aged 35 to 49 who had recovered from COVID-19.

The chain has TRBV4-1 and TRBJ2-7; D is possibly TRBD2 (6 bases). CDR3 length: 14 amino acids. Germline values: CDR1 MGHRA, CDR2 YSYEKL. Trimming shortened V by 1 base and J by 1 base, and 8 bases separated the two germline ends. CDR3 residues: CASSQGAGSYEQYF. The CDR3, as DNA: TGCGCCAGCAGCCAAGGGGCGGGATCCTACGAGCAGTACTTC.

The gene calls are TRBV3-1 (or the pseudogene TRBV3-2) and TRBJ1-1, with no clear D. Trimming removed 0 bases from V and 1 base from J, with 12 bases in between. Per germline, CDR1 LGHDT and CDR2 YNNKEL (reference sequence). The CDR3 has 16 residues. This chain's CDR3 is CASSQDFVIENTEAFF. The CDR3 coding sequence is TGTGCCAGCAGCCAAGATTTTGTGATAGAGAACACTGAAGCTTTCTTT.

This chain links TRBV7-3 with TRBJ1-6; D not certain. From germline, CDR1 is SGHTA and CDR2 FQGTGA. The length of the CDR3 is 16 residues. Trimming took off 1 base at V and 6 bases at J, with 13 bases between the two ends. The CDR3 DNA follows: TGTGCCAGCAGCTTAATGGGAGGTACCGCTAATTCACCCCTCCACTTT. Protein product: CASSLMGGTANSPLHF.

The sample holds a few counts of this clone. The chain combines TRBV27 with TRBJ1-6, with D maybe TRBD1 (5 bases). V lost 7 bases and J lost 6, with 19 bases in between. The CDR3 runs to 16 residues. CDR1 and CDR2 from the germline V gene are MNHEY and SMNVEV (reference sequence). Here the CDR3 reads CASTSLASGFNSPLHF. The CDR3, as DNA: TGTGCCAGCACCTCCCTGGCTTCAGGGTTTAATTCACCCCTCCACTTT.

V gene TRBV7-9 combines with J gene TRBJ2-5; 10 bases are shared with TRBD2. The CDR3 extends over 16 amino acids. Germline V gene sequence: CDR1 SEHNR, CDR2 FQNEAQ (reference sequence). Germline trimming cut 1 base from V and 1 base from J; bases unmatched to any gene: 3. The DNA for the CDR3 is TGTGCCAGCAGCTTAGTACTAGCGGGATTCCAAGAGACCCAGTACTTC. As protein: CASSLVLAGFQETQYF.

This clone has more than one count but fewer than ten. This chain uses TRBV9 with TRBJ1-3, with D tentatively TRBD1 (6 bases). The germline gives CDR1 SGDLS, CDR2 YYNGEE. This CDR3 has 15 residues. V was clipped by 4 bases and J by 4 bases, with 15 bases between them. The CDR3: CASSPQGTAGNTIYF. The CDR3 nucleotides read TGTGCCAGCAGCCCCCAGGGGACGGCCGGAAACACCATATATTTT.

J is TRBJ2-7 and V is TRBV10-2; D ambiguous. This CDR3 is 12 amino acids long. V was pared by 5 bases and J by 4 bases, with 9 bases between. Germline loops: CDR1 WSHSY, CDR2 SAAADI. The chain's CDR3 is CASSTEKYEQYF. The DNA of the CDR3 is TGCGCCAGCAGTACGGAGAAGTACGAGCAGTACTTC.

The rearrangement links TRBV28 to TRBJ2-4, with a weak D call TRBD1 (5 bases). The CDR3 length is 13 residues. Trimming stripped 3 bases from V and 6 bases from J, with 9 bases between. The germline V gene has CDR1 MDHEN and CDR2 SYDVKM. CDR3 protein: CASSFIDRNIQYF. For the CDR3, the DNA is TGTGCCAGCAGTTTTATTGACAGAAACATTCAGTACTTC.

The rearrangement uses TRBV5-4 and TRBJ1-1; D gene unclear. The V end was cut by 0 bases, the J end by 1 base, with 7 bases between. The germline gives CDR1 SGHNT, CDR2 YYREEE (reference sequence). The CDR3 contains 14 residues. This CDR3 is CASSLDGENTEAFF. As DNA, the CDR3 is TGTGCCAGCAGCTTGGACGGGGAGAACACTGAAGCTTTCTTT.

The rearrangement links TRBV9 to TRBJ2-7; 8 bases agree with TRBD2. This CDR3 comprises 17 residues. CDR1 and CDR2 (germline): SGDLS, YYNGEE. The V gene end was trimmed by 3 bases and the J gene end by 0 bases; junction bases not matched to a gene: 11. CDR3 sequence (DNA): TGTGCCAGCAGCGCAGAAGCGGGGGCCCAGGGCTCCTACGAGCAGTACTTC. Translated: CASSAEAGAQGSYEQYF.

V is TRBV29-1 and J is TRBJ2-7; 8 positions agree with TRBD1. Germline V gene lookup returns CDR1 SQVTM and CDR2 ANQGSEA. CDR3 size: 14 residues. Unmatched junction bases numbered 10, after V lost 6 bases and J lost 3 bases. The CDR3 loop is CSVLLDRVVYEQYF. The CDR3 DNA follows: TGCAGCGTCCTCTTGGACAGGGTGGTCTACGAGCAGTACTTC.

The J gene is TRBJ1-2, the V gene TRBV7-9; the D is unclear. Trimming took off 1 base at V and 0 bases at J, with 9 bases between the two ends. This CDR3 spans 15 amino acids. Germline lookup yields CDR1 SEHNR and CDR2 FQNEAQ (reference sequence). CDR3 nucleotides: TGTGCCAGCAGCTTAGAAAGCAGGACTAACTATGGCTACACCTTC. It translates to CASSLESRTNYGYTF.

CDR3: CASRLGENSPLHF. CDR3 sequence (DNA): TGCGCCAGCCGTCTGGGAGAGAATTCACCCCTCCACTTT. The chain has TRBV4-1 and TRBJ1-6, with D hard to call. The CDR3 length is 13 residues. Germline V lookup: CDR1 MGHRA, CDR2 YSYEKL. Trimming left V 8 bases short and J 7 bases short, with 12 bases between.